Listed here are 30 T cell receptor beta chains from one sample, sequenced in a study of cytomegalovirus exposure and HLA in healthy donors listed by TCRdb under 2017. To prepare the library, the immunoSEQ multiplex PCR assay was applied. TCRdb took over this immuneACCESS table, retaining in-frame rearrangements with V and J assigned. Such tables are incomplete; in checked studies, under half of the missing clones stem from an unresolved V gene, and the remainder is unexplained. The sample includes a few hundred thousand clones, with approximately 90% observed a single time. In total, the top ten clones hold roughly 0.8% of the sample. The source material was PBMCs. These receptor sequences come from a woman aged 18-29 years in good health and CMV-seronegative.

The chain is built from TRBV29-1 and TRBJ2-7; 9 bases agree with TRBD2. The CDR3 spans 15 residues. The germline gives CDR1 SQVTM, CDR2 ANQGSEA. V gave up 1 base and J gave up 2 bases; unmatched junction bases: 6. In DNA, the CDR3 is TGCAGCGTTGAAGTGGGAAGCGGGAGGCCCTACGAGCAGTACTTC. Its translation is CSVEVGSGRPYEQYF.

CDR3 loop: CASSGLADSGNTIYF. Here the CDR3 DNA reads TGTGCCAGCAGTGGCTTAGCTGACTCTGGAAACACCATATATTTT. The chain uses TRBV6-1 and TRBJ1-3; no definite D call. Looked up from germline, CDR1 is MNHNS and CDR2 is SASEGT. CDR3 length equals 15 residues. V was trimmed by 4 bases and J by 0 bases, leaving 10 bases between them.

CDR3 sequence reads: CASSPDRGRPNEQFF. CDR3 nucleotides: TGCGCCAGCAGTCCCGACAGGGGTCGCCCAAATGAGCAGTTCTTC. The genes are TRBV10-2 and TRBJ2-1; 8 nucleotides line up with TRBD1. Looked up from germline, CDR1 is WSHSY and CDR2 is SAAADI. V gave up 5 bases and J gave up 7 bases; unmatched junction bases: 10. This CDR3 is 15 amino acids long.

The chain uses TRBV7-7 and TRBJ2-5, with 8 bases lining up with TRBD2. The germline V gene encodes CDR1 SSHAT and CDR2 FNYEAQ (reference sequence). Trimming took 3 bases from V and 4 from J; bases not matched to a gene: 10. This CDR3 contains 16 residues. CDR3 in amino acids: CASSFDSGLASETQYF. The CDR3 DNA is TGTGCCAGCAGCTTCGACTCTGGACTAGCCTCAGAGACCCAGTACTTC.

The chain combines TRBV15 with TRBJ2-3, with a tentative D call TRBD1 (6 bases). The ends were cut back, 6 bases at V and 0 bases at J, with 16 bases in the middle. The germline CDR1 and CDR2 sequences are LNHNV and YYDKDF (reference sequence). The CDR3 spans 16 residues. CDR3: CATSWTGTRSTDTQYF. CDR3 nucleotides: TGTGCCACCAGTTGGACCGGGACACGAAGCACAGATACGCAGTATTTT.

The chain is built from TRBV27 and TRBJ2-1, with TRBD2 matching over 8 bases. Germline V gives CDR1 MNHEY, CDR2 SMNVEV (reference sequence). The CDR3 runs 16 residues. Trimming removed 0 bases from V and 5 bases from J; junction bases left unmatched: 6. The CDR3 protein is CASSLSGVAGNNEQFF. CDR3 coding DNA: TGTGCCAGCAGTTTATCGGGGGTAGCGGGAAACAATGAGCAGTTCTTC.

V usage is TRBV28 and J usage is TRBJ1-2, with TRBD1 matching over 8 bases. J gave up 4 bases and V 4 bases, and 5 bases lay outside the gene matches. The germline V gene encodes CDR1 MDHEN and CDR2 SYDVKM. This CDR3 contains 14 residues. CDR3 sequence: CASSSQGGGYGYTF. CDR3 sequence (DNA): TGTGCCAGCAGTTCACAGGGGGGAGGCTATGGCTACACCTTC.

This chain uses TRBV15 with TRBJ1-1; maybe TRBD1 (6 bases). The CDR3 is made up of 15 amino acids. Between the trimmed V and J ends, which lost 5 bases and 1 base, there was a span of 14 bases. Germline CDR1 and CDR2: LNHNV and YYDKDF (reference sequence). The CDR3 protein is CATSVSSGENTEAFF. CDR3 DNA sequence: TGTGCCACCAGCGTCAGCTCAGGGGAGAACACTGAAGCTTTCTTT.

The J gene is TRBJ2-7, the V gene TRBV6-6, with 12 bases matching TRBD1. This CDR3 region has 14 residues. CDR1 is MNHNY and CDR2 is SVGAGI in the germline V gene (reference sequence). The trim removed 5 bases at V and 7 bases at J, leaving 6 bases unmatched. Written as DNA, the CDR3 is TGTGCCAGCAGTCGGGACAGGGGGCGCAAGGAGCAGTACTTC. This gives the protein CASSRDRGRKEQYF.

The chain recombines TRBV19 with TRBJ2-1; TRBD2 agrees at 7 bases. Germline V gives CDR1 LNHDA, CDR2 SQIVND (reference sequence). The CDR3 is 15 amino acids. With V trimmed by 4 bases and J by 5 bases, 8 bases remained unmatched. For the CDR3, the DNA is TGTGCCAGTAGTACCCGAACTAGCGCCCACAATGAGCAGTTCTTC. Translating it yields CASSTRTSAHNEQFF.

The sample holds a few counts of this clone. A read error may produce the germline difference seen at one junction end. The gene calls are TRBV9 and TRBJ2-1; a weak D match, TRBD1 (5 bases). Germline V CDR1 and CDR2: SGDLS, YYNGEE. The CDR3 totals 14 residues. CDR3 DNA: TGTGCCAGCAGCGTAGAGAGCGATGGGGCAGGGAATATCTTC. It translates to CASSVESDGAGNIF.

V usage is TRBV9 and J usage is TRBJ2-3; D is possibly TRBD1 (5 bases). Germline values: CDR1 SGDLS, CDR2 YYNGEE. Between the trimmed V and J ends, which lost 0 bases and 4 bases, there was a span of 12 bases. The CDR3 length is 15 residues. The CDR3 sequence is CASSVGRLGADTQYF. The CDR3 DNA is TGTGCCAGCAGCGTAGGCCGATTAGGGGCAGATACGCAGTATTTT.

V usage is TRBV5-4 and J usage is TRBJ1-2; weak D call: TRBD1 (5 bases). This CDR3 contains 15 residues. Germline V CDR1 and CDR2: SGHNT, YYREEE (reference sequence). The ends were cut back, 4 bases at V and 3 bases at J, with 16 bases in the middle. CDR3 in DNA: TGTGCCAGCAGCCGGCGTGGGGCCCTCGACTATGGCTACACCTTC. It codes for CASSRRGALDYGYTF.

The CDR3 DNA sequence: TGTGCCAGCAGTTCCCGCCTTTGGAGTGAAGCCAATGAGCAGTTCTTC. This encodes CASSSRLWSEANEQFF. The V call is TRBV2, the J call TRBJ2-1, with D uncertain. Trimming removed 5 bases at V and 6 bases at J, with 20 bases between. This CDR3 contains 16 residues. Germline CDR1 is SNHLY and CDR2 is FYNNEI.

The chain has TRBV30 and TRBJ2-1; TRBD2 matches 8 bases. The CDR3 contains 15 residues. V lost 0 bases to trimming and J lost 7 bases; unmatched junction nucleotides: 8. The germline CDR1 and CDR2 sequences are GTSNPN and SVGIG (reference sequence). The CDR3 spells CAWSVGRGAWNEQFF. In nucleotides, the CDR3 is TGTGCCTGGAGTGTAGGGCGGGGGGCTTGGAATGAGCAGTTCTTC.

The chain carries TRBV9 and TRBJ2-3; TRBD2 matches 8 bases. The CDR3 has 16 residues. The junction had 4 bases not matched to a gene; V was cut back by 0 bases and J by 1 base. Looked up from germline, CDR1 is SGDLS and CDR2 is YYNGEE. The CDR3 here is CASSVAPAGGTDTQYF. The CDR3, as DNA: TGTGCCAGCAGCGTAGCGCCAGCGGGGGGCACAGATACGCAGTATTTT.

Details on this clone: Other DNA sequences in the sample encode the same CDR3. This sequence joins TRBV4-1 and TRBJ2-7, with D maybe TRBD2 (6 bases). This CDR3 is 12 amino acids long. Germline V gene data show CDR1 as MGHRA and CDR2 as YSYEKL. Deletions cut 4 bases from V and 3 bases from J, with 7 bases between. The CDR3 nucleotides are TGCGCCAGCAGCCCCGGGGGCTACGAGCAGTACTTC. The encoded protein is CASSPGGYEQYF.

The genes are TRBV7-9 and TRBJ2-7, with 7 bases lining up with TRBD1. The V gene's germline CDR1 is SEHNR and CDR2 FQNEAQ (reference sequence). The CDR3 extends over 15 amino acids. Trimming removed 4 bases from V and 4 bases from J; junction bases left unmatched: 10. The CDR3 bases are TGTGCCAGCAGCTGGCCGGGACAGAGTATTTACGAGCAGTACTTC. Translated, it gives CASSWPGQSIYEQYF.

V usage is TRBV28 and J usage is TRBJ2-7; D might be TRBD1 (6 bases). Per the germline V gene, CDR1 is MDHEN and CDR2 is SYDVKM. This CDR3 spans 16 amino acids. V was cut by 5 bases and J by 0 bases, with 17 bases left in between. CDR3 nucleotide sequence: TGTGCCAGCAGTACACGAGCGACAGGACCCTCCTACGAGCAGTACTTC. This gives the protein CASSTRATGPSYEQYF.

The chain links TRBV6-6 to TRBJ1-1; no clear D gene. The CDR3 length is 14 residues. The germline V gene encodes CDR1 MNHNY and CDR2 SVGAGI (reference sequence). Trimming left V 2 bases short and J 0 bases short, with 7 bases between. CDR3 bases: TGTGCCAGCAGTTACAAGCTTATGAACACTGAAGCTTTCTTT. Residues: CASSYKLMNTEAFF.

This chain links TRBV7-8 with TRBJ2-1, with unresolved D. The CDR3 has 16 amino acids. V lost 5 bases to trimming and J lost 2 bases, with 16 bases between them. Germline CDR1 SGHVS, CDR2 FQNEAQ. The CDR3 protein is CASSKTSMRPYNEQFF. The DNA for the CDR3 is TGTGCCAGCAGCAAGACCTCAATGAGGCCCTACAATGAGCAGTTCTTC.

The chain carries TRBV30 and TRBJ1-1; D is possibly TRBD1 (6 bases). Between the trimmed V and J ends, which lost 7 bases and 2 bases, there was a span of 20 bases. CDR3 length equals 15 residues. The germline V gene encodes CDR1 GTSNPN and CDR2 SVGIG (reference sequence). This chain's CDR3 is CASTGGDQPNTEAFF. The DNA for the CDR3 is TGTGCCTCCACGGGGGGCGATCAACCAAACACTGAAGCTTTCTTT.

The chain employs TRBV5-1 and TRBJ1-4; possibly TRBD1 for D (5 bases). Germline V gene sequence: CDR1 SGHRS, CDR2 YFSETQ. Trimming took off 4 bases at V and 8 bases at J, with 18 bases between the two ends. The CDR3 extends over 15 amino acids. CDR3 DNA sequence: TGCGCCAGCAGCCGCCTCGGGGGTAATGGGGAAAAACTGTTTTTT. Amino acid sequence: CASSRLGGNGEKLFF.

This chain connects TRBV27 to TRBJ2-7; 8 nucleotides agree with TRBD1. The length of the CDR3 is 13 residues. CDR1 is MNHEY and CDR2 is SMNVEV in the germline V gene (reference sequence). J was trimmed by 4 bases and V by 5 bases; bases with no gene match: 4. CDR3 protein: CASSQTGAYEQYF. The CDR3 DNA reads as TGTGCCAGCAGTCAGACAGGGGCGTACGAGCAGTACTTC.

V usage is TRBV6-1 and J usage is TRBJ1-1; the D gene is possibly TRBD1 (6 bases). Trimming cost V 4 bases and J 1 base, with 19 bases left between them. The CDR3 covers 17 residues. Germline assignment: CDR1 MNHNS and CDR2 SASEGT. The CDR3 coding sequence is TGTGCCAGCAGTGGGGGTGCAGGGGTGAGGGAGAACACTGAAGCTTTCTTT. This gives the protein CASSGGAGVRENTEAFF.

CDR3 nucleotide sequence: TGTGCCAGCAGTTACACCGGGACAGGGGGCGCTGAAGCTTTCTTT. Its translation is CASSYTGTGGAEAFF. The rearrangement uses TRBV6-6 and TRBJ1-1, with 12 positions matching TRBD1. CDR3 length: 15 residues. Germline lookup yields CDR1 MNHNY and CDR2 SVGAGI (reference sequence). V lost 2 bases, J lost 6 bases, and 4 bases stayed unmatched.

The rearrangement links TRBV9 to TRBJ2-3, with a weak D call TRBD2 (5 bases). The CDR3 length is 17 residues. Germline CDR1 reads SGDLS; CDR2 reads YYNGEE. V shed 0 bases and J shed 2 bases, with 16 bases lying between them. The CDR3 DNA reads TGTGCCAGCAGCGTAGGGTTGGCCCCGGAGGTCACAGATACGCAGTATTTT. As protein: CASSVGLAPEVTDTQYF.

V is TRBV7-3 and J is TRBJ1-5, with a tentative D call TRBD1 (6 bases). CDR1 and CDR2 (germline): SGHTA, FQGTGA. Trimming removed 1 base at V and 3 bases at J, with 7 bases between. The CDR3 has 14 amino acids. In DNA, the CDR3 is TGTGCCAGCAGCTTAAGGGACACCAATCAGCCCCAGCATTTT. It specifies CASSLRDTNQPQHF.

The chain combines TRBV5-4 with TRBJ1-1; D is perhaps TRBD1 (6 bases). Germline CDR1 and CDR2: SGHNT and YYREEE (reference sequence). The CDR3 has 15 amino acids. V was pared by 1 base and J by 5 bases, with 15 bases between. CDR3 region: CASSLFQGRGTEAFF. CDR3 DNA: TGTGCCAGCAGCTTGTTTCAGGGGAGGGGAACTGAAGCTTTCTTT.

The V gene is TRBV4-2, the J gene TRBJ2-7, with D tentatively TRBD2 (6 bases). V lost 1 base, J lost 0 bases, and 28 bases lay in between. The CDR3 runs 21 residues. In germline, CDR1 is LGHNA, CDR2 YNFKEQ. The CDR3 DNA reads as TGTGCCAGCAGCCAAGTGGGTATTAATGTAGGGCGGGGCTCTAGCTCCTACGAGCAGTACTTC. It is translated as CASSQVGINVGRGSSSYEQYF.